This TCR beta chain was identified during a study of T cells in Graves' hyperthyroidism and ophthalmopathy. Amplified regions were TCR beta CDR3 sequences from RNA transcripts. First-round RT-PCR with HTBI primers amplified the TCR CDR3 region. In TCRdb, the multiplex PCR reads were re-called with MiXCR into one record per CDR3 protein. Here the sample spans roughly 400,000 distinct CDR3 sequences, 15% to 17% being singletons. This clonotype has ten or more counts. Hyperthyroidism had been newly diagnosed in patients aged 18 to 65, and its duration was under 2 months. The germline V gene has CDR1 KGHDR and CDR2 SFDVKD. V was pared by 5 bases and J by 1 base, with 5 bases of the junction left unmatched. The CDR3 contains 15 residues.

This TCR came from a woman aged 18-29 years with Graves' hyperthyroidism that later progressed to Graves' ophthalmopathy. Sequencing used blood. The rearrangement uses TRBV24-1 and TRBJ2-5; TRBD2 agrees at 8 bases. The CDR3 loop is CATSVRGEGQETQYF. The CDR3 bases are TGTGCCACCAGTGTGCGGGGGGAGGGCCAAGAGACCCAGTACTTC.